These T cell receptor beta chains were read from a single sample in a study of vaccination and CD4 T cells after COVID-19. Each CDR3 protein is one row after TCRdb ran MiXCR on the PCR reads. This sample has over 20,000 distinct CDR3 sequences, with 35% to 55% found just once. What these receptors recognize is not known. The sample was CD4+ T cells from blood, cultured in vitro. Receptors were obtained from a human donor who had recovered from COVID-19. Both conserved end residues are part of each CDR3. Each record gives: clone size, D gene, J gene, V gene, CDR3 DNA, CDR3 protein. D genes are given only for firm matches. The size of a clone is reported for some rows only, either as once, few or many, or as a class for expanded clones.

few | TRBD1 | TRBJ1-5 | TRBV4-2 | TGTGCCAGCAGCCAAGGACAGGGGAATAGCAATCAGCCCCAGCATTTT | CASSQGQGNSNQPQHF
few | - | TRBJ1-5 | TRBV6-2/TRBV6-3 | TGTGCCAGCAGAGATCGACAGATCAATCAGCCCCAGCATTTT | CASRDRQINQPQHF
- | TRBD2 | TRBJ2-7 | TRBV27 | TGTGCCAGCAGTACACCCCCCCTAGCGGGGGGGCCTTCAGTTGACGAGCAGTACTTC | CASSTPPLAGGPSVDEQYF
- | - | TRBJ1-5 | TRBV24-1 | TGTGCCACGGGGGGGGTTGGCAATCAGCCCCAGCATTTT | CATGGVGNQPQHF
few | TRBD1 | TRBJ1-2 | TRBV6-1 | TGTGCCAGCAGTGAAATGACAGGGGGAGCTAACTATGGCTACACCTTC | CASSEMTGGANYGYTF
- | - | TRBJ2-5 | TRBV6-1 | TGTGCCAGCAGTCCAGGGATGACTGGAGGGGAGACCCAGTACTTC | CASSPGMTGGETQYF
- | - | TRBJ2-2 | TRBV2 | TGTGCCAGCAGTGGACAGGGGGAGCTGTTTTTT | CASSGQGELFF
- | TRBD2 | TRBJ2-3 | TRBV10-1 | TGCGCCAGCAGCAAACTAGCGATCGATACGCAGTATTTT | CASSKLAIDTQYF
- | - | TRBJ1-6 | TRBV6-1 | TGTGCCAGCACTACATGGTTGGGAGGGAGGGGGAATTCACCCCTCCACTTT | CASTTWLGGRGNSPLHF
- | - | TRBJ1-6 | TRBV10-3 | TGTGCCATCAGGGGGGAAGGGGGATATAATTCACCCCTCCACTTT | CAIRGEGGYNSPLHF
few | TRBD1 | TRBJ1-1 | TRBV27 | TGTGCCAGCAGATACCTGGACAGGGCTAACACTGAAGCTTTCTTT | CASRYLDRANTEAFF
- | - | TRBJ1-5 | TRBV27 | TGTGCCAGCAGCCATCGTGGGCCTTATAGCAATCAGCCCCAGCATTTT | CASSHRGPYSNQPQHF
- | - | TRBJ2-7 | TRBV5-4 | TGTGCCAGCAGCTTCAGTCAGGGAATATCCGAGCAGTACTTC | CASSFSQGISEQYF
- | TRBD1 | TRBJ1-6 | TRBV20-1 | TGCAGTGCTAGCCGAACGGGACAGTATAATTCACCCCTCCACTTT | CSASRTGQYNSPLHF
- | - | TRBJ2-3 | TRBV29-1 | TGCAGCGTTGACGGGGGCACAGATACGCAGTATTTT | CSVDGGTDTQYF
- | - | TRBJ1-2 | TRBV20-1 | TGCAGTGCTAGAGATCACCTGGGGACGGGGGGCTTCTATGGCTACACCTTC | CSARDHLGTGGFYGYTF
- | - | TRBJ1-2 | TRBV4-1 | TGCGCCAGCAGCCAAGGGGGATCGTATGGCTACACCTTC | CASSQGGSYGYTF
- | TRBD1 | TRBJ1-1 | TRBV6-1 | TGTGCCAGCAGATCGGGACAGCTTACAAGTATCTCTGTGGCTTTCTTT | CASRSGQLTSISVAFF
- | - | TRBJ1-1 | TRBV7-9 | TGTGCCAGCAGCTTAGCCGGGATAACTGAAGCTTTCTTT | CASSLAGITEAFF
- | TRBD1 | TRBJ1-1 | TRBV11-1 | TGTGCCAGCAGCCTCAGGACAGGGGTGGACACTGAAGCTTTCTTT | CASSLRTGVDTEAFF
- | TRBD1 | TRBJ1-5 | TRBV5-4 | TGTGCCAGCAGCTCACACAGGGGGAAGGACAATCAGCCCCAGCATTTT | CASSSHRGKDNQPQHF
few | TRBD1 | TRBJ1-6 | TRBV7-9 | TGTGCCAGCAGCCAAGACAGGGTTACGGATTCACCCCTCCACTTT | CASSQDRVTDSPLHF
- | - | TRBJ1-1 | TRBV27 | TGTGCCAGCAGACCCGGTCGGGTTTGGGGTTTGTATACTGAAGCTTTCTTT | CASRPGRVWGLYTEAFF
- | TRBD1 | TRBJ1-1 | TRBV2 | TGTGCCTTCCGGGACAGGGACACTGAAGCTTTCTTT | CAFRDRDTEAFF
few | - | TRBJ1-5 | TRBV12-3/TRBV12-4 | TGTGCCAGCAGTCCCCCGCCTGGTCAGCCCCAGCATTTT | CASSPPPGQPQHF
few | - | TRBJ2-7 | TRBV10-1 | TGCGCCAGCAGTGAGTCAGGATTTTACGAGCAGTACTTC | CASSESGFYEQYF
once | TRBD2 | TRBJ2-7 | TRBV6-5 | TGTGCCAGCAGTTACAGGGCTAGCGGGAGGCAGGAGAGGGAGCAGTACTTC | CASSYRASGRQEREQYF
- | - | TRBJ2-1 | TRBV7-2 | TGTGCCAGCACCACTCCGGGAATTCGCAATGAGCAGTTCTTC | CASTTPGIRNEQFF
- | TRBD1 | TRBJ1-1 | TRBV7-2 | TGTGCCAGCAGCTTAGCCGGGACAGGGAACACTGAAGCTTTCTTT | CASSLAGTGNTEAFF